Shown below are 26 T cell receptor beta chains from a single sample sequenced in a study of blood T cells in healthy people across ages. The second PCR ran roughly 7 to 11 cycles with a sample-barcoded 5' primer and J-beta primers. TCRdb re-derived calls from the 5' RACE reads in MiXCR, one entry per CDR3 protein. The sample holds 1.5 million to 2 million distinct CDR3 sequences; approximately 50% are singletons and the top ten take less than 2.5%. Sample: blood. These receptors were collected from a woman aged 40 to 50 in good health.

This clonotype occurred many times. V usage is TRBV10-3 and J usage is TRBJ2-7; D is possibly TRBD2 (6 bases). Germline V gene data show CDR1 as ENHRY and CDR2 as SYGVKD. V gave up 2 bases and J gave up 2 bases, with 10 bases separating them. This CDR3 is built from 14 residues. The CDR3: CAISELGGTYEQYF. For the CDR3, the DNA is TGTGCCATCAGTGAGCTTGGGGGGACCTACGAGCAGTACTTC.

This clonotype was detected only a few times. The chain is built from TRBV5-1 and TRBJ1-2, with 8 bases aligning to TRBD1. The germline V gene encodes CDR1 SGHRS and CDR2 YFSETQ. Unmatched junction bases numbered 7, after V lost 3 bases and J lost 6 bases. CDR3 length: 14 amino acids. The CDR3 loop reads CASSYGQGTDGYTF. The CDR3 DNA follows: TGCGCCAGCAGCTACGGACAGGGAACGGATGGCTACACCTTC.

The V gene is TRBV12-3 or TRBV12-4, the J gene TRBJ1-5, with D possibly TRBD1 on 5 matching bases. CDR3 length: 15 amino acids. V gave up 3 bases and J gave up 3 bases, with 12 bases separating them. In nucleotides, the CDR3 is TGTGCCAGCAGTTTCATTGGGGGGAACAATCAGCCCCAGCATTTT. Its protein is CASSFIGGNNQPQHF.

The chain joins TRBV6-5 to TRBJ2-7, with D possibly being TRBD1 or TRBD2 (5 bases each). V lost 2 bases and J lost 2, with 16 bases in between. The CDR3 runs to 16 residues. Germline-derived CDR1 and CDR2 are MNHEY and SVGAGI. CDR3 nucleotide sequence: TGTGCCAGCAGTTACGATTCTCTAGCAGGGACCTACGAGCAGTACTTC. Protein: CASSYDSLAGTYEQYF.

The chain links TRBV9 to TRBJ2-5; D not resolved. The DNA end lines up better with TRBJ2-7; the J call may be wrong. This CDR3 has 13 residues. The germline CDR1 and CDR2 sequences are SGDLS and YYNGEE. The CDR3 here is CASSTATSYEQYF. In DNA form, the CDR3 reads TGTGCCAGCAGCACCGCAACTTCCTACGAGCAGTACTTC.

This chain connects TRBV6-2 or TRBV6-3 to TRBJ2-3; 11 positions agree with TRBD2. Per germline, CDR1 MNHEY and CDR2 SVGEGT. Trimming cost V 8 bases and J 6 bases; bases outside gene matches: 7. The CDR3 covers 14 residues. The CDR3 protein is CASHLAGGTDTQYF. The CDR3 region has the DNA TGTGCCAGCCATCTAGCGGGGGGTACTGATACGCAGTATTTT.

This clonotype was recorded a few times. The rearrangement uses TRBV7-9 and TRBJ2-6, with D perhaps given as TRBD1 or TRBD2 (6 bases each). The CDR3 runs to 18 residues. The germline V gene has CDR1 SEHNR and CDR2 FQNEAQ (reference sequence). V was clipped by 1 base and J by 1 base, with 14 bases between them. The CDR3 coding sequence is TGTGCCAGCAGCTTAGGCGGGACACCAAGATCTGGGGCCAACGTCCTGACTTTC. This gives the protein CASSLGGTPRSGANVLTF.

This clonotype was observed a handful of times. The chain is built from TRBV4-1 and TRBJ2-6; D uncertain. The germline gives CDR1 MGHRA, CDR2 YSYEKL. The V and J ends lost 3 bases and 2 bases respectively, with 14 bases between them. The CDR3 totals 17 residues. The CDR3 sequence: CASSHLGRPAGANVLTF. In DNA, the CDR3 is TGCGCCAGCAGCCATCTCGGTAGGCCGGCTGGGGCCAACGTCCTGACTTTC.

This clonotype turned up a few times. The CDR3 region is CASSMTEQSEQYF. CDR3 bases: TGTGCCAGCAGCATGACAGAACAGAGCGAGCAGTACTTC. The J gene is TRBJ2-7, the V gene TRBV6-5, with D perhaps TRBD1 (5 bases). Germline lookup yields CDR1 MNHEY and CDR2 SVGAGI. Deletions cut 6 bases from V and 6 bases from J, with 15 bases between. CDR3 size: 13 residues.

This chain links TRBV29-1 with TRBJ2-3; 9 bases line up with TRBD1. J lost 3 bases, V lost 7 bases, and 8 bases had no gene match. The V gene's germline CDR1 is SQVTM and CDR2 ANQGSEA. This CDR3 contains 14 residues. The CDR3 bases are TGCAGCGGAACCCGGACAGGGGAGACAGATACGCAGTATTTT. Translated, it gives CSGTRTGETDTQYF.

This clonotype was detected a few times. The V gene is TRBV6-4, the J gene TRBJ2-1; 9 nucleotides match TRBD1. The CDR3 runs to 14 residues. Germline CDR1 reads MRHNA; CDR2 reads SNTAGT. The trim removed 7 bases at V and 3 bases at J, leaving 4 bases unmatched. The CDR3 protein is CASKRQGDYNEQFF. CDR3 bases: TGTGCCAGCAAGAGACAGGGGGACTACAATGAGCAGTTCTTC.

The chain's CDR3 is CATSDRTEPRETQYF. The CDR3, as DNA: TGTGCCACCAGTGACAGGACAGAGCCTCGAGAGACCCAGTACTTC. This sequence joins TRBV24-1 and TRBJ2-5, with D perhaps matching TRBD1 (6 bases). The CDR3 totals 15 residues. V lost 4 bases and J lost 4, with 15 bases in between. Germline-derived CDR1 and CDR2 are KGHDR and SFDVKD.

The V and J genes are TRBV4-1 and TRBJ2-3; TRBD1 might be the D (5 bases). Trimming shortened V by 2 bases and J by 7 bases, and 13 bases separated the two germline ends. In germline, CDR1 is MGHRA, CDR2 YSYEKL. This CDR3 spans 14 amino acids. The CDR3 DNA reads as TGCGCCAGCAGCCAACCTCCTAGGGGCCATACGCAGTATTTT. Translated: CASSQPPRGHTQYF.

This chain connects TRBV6-6 to TRBJ1-1, with D possibly matching TRBD1 (5 bases). Germline loops: CDR1 MNHNY, CDR2 SVGAGI (reference sequence). The CDR3 contains 15 residues. Trimming shortened V by 4 bases and J by 4 bases, and 16 bases separated the two germline ends. The CDR3 coding sequence is TGTGCCAGCAGTTCTGGACACCCTGTGACCACTGAAGCTTTCTTT. It is translated as CASSSGHPVTTEAFF.

The V and J genes are TRBV28 and TRBJ1-2, with D maybe TRBD1 (5 bases). V was trimmed by 4 bases and J by 6 bases, leaving 18 bases between them. The CDR3 has 15 amino acids. Germline assignment: CDR1 MDHEN and CDR2 SYDVKM. For the CDR3, the DNA is TGTGCCAGCAGTTCTGGGGCAGGGCGACCTAATGGCTACACCTTC. As protein: CASSSGAGRPNGYTF.

The chain has TRBV18 and TRBJ2-1; D may correspond to TRBD1 or TRBD2 (5 bases each). V was cut by 3 bases and J by 7 bases, with 16 bases left in between. The CDR3 runs to 15 residues. Germline-derived CDR1 and CDR2 are KGHSH and LQKENI. The DNA of the CDR3 is TGTGCCAGCTCACCGCAGGGACCGGGTCTAAATGAGCAGTTCTTC. As protein: CASSPQGPGLNEQFF.

This chain links TRBV7-9 with TRBJ2-7; 7 nucleotides line up with TRBD1. The CDR3 has 15 residues. Losses at the gene ends were 5 bases for V and 3 bases for J; bases not matched to a gene: 10. The germline V gene has CDR1 SEHNR and CDR2 FQNEAQ (reference sequence). CDR3 in amino acids: CASSPYTGAVYEQYF. The CDR3 DNA sequence: TGTGCCAGCAGCCCCTATACAGGGGCGGTCTACGAGCAGTACTTC.

The chain is built from TRBV6-4 and TRBJ2-1; 10 positions agree with TRBD1. Trimming cost V 2 bases and J 8 bases; bases outside gene matches: 3. Germline CDR1 is MRHNA and CDR2 is SNTAGT. CDR3 length: 14 amino acids. This CDR3 reads CASSDGTGDDEQFF. Here the CDR3 DNA reads TGTGCCAGCAGTGACGGGACAGGGGATGATGAGCAGTTCTTC.

This chain uses TRBV4-1 with TRBJ1-6, with D tentatively TRBD1 (6 bases). V shed 4 bases and J shed 9 bases, with 16 bases lying between them. CDR1 is MGHRA and CDR2 is YSYEKL in the germline V gene. This CDR3 comprises 15 residues. The CDR3, as DNA: TGCGCCAGCAGCCTGGTAGGGGGTTCTCGTTCACCCCTCCACTTT. Encoded protein: CASSLVGGSRSPLHF.

The chain carries TRBV18 and TRBJ2-1; D gene uncertain. The CDR3 loop spans 15 amino acids. V was cut by 0 bases and J by 2 bases, with 8 bases left in between. Germline V gene sequence: CDR1 KGHSH, CDR2 LQKENI. The chain's CDR3 is CASSPPETPYNEQFF. As DNA, the CDR3 is TGTGCCAGCTCACCACCAGAAACCCCCTACAATGAGCAGTTCTTC. The whole variable domain, filled in from reference TRBV18 and TRBJ2-1, reads NAGVMQNPRHLVRRRGQEARLRCSPMKGHSHVYWYRQLPEEGLKFMVYLQKENIIDESGMPKERFSAEFPKEGPSILRIQQVVRGDSAAYFCASSPPETPYNEQFFGPGTRLTVL.

V usage is TRBV7-9 and J usage is TRBJ1-1; D ambiguous. The V gene's germline CDR1 is SEHNR and CDR2 FQNEAQ (reference sequence). The CDR3 covers 12 residues. With 1 base removed from V and 6 bases from J, the gap between germline ends came to 6 bases. Here the CDR3 DNA reads TGTGCCAGCAGCTTAGTTGGCTCTGAAGCTTTCTTT. It encodes CASSLVGSEAFF. Variable domain in full (rest from reference TRBV7-9 and TRBJ1-1): DTGVSQNPRHKITKRGQNVTFRCDPISEHNRLYWYRQTLGQGPEFLTYFQNEAQLEKSRLLSDRFSAERPKGSFSTLEIQRTEQGDSAMYLCASSLVGSEAFFGQGTRLTVV.

This clonotype was seen a few times. The V gene is TRBV27, the J gene TRBJ2-7; D unresolved. The germline gives CDR1 MNHEY, CDR2 SMNVEV (reference sequence). Deletions cut 3 bases from V and 2 bases from J, with 14 bases between. CDR3 size: 15 residues. CDR3 sequence reads: CASSLRTDYPYEQYF. In nucleotides, the CDR3 is TGTGCCAGCAGTTTGCGAACAGATTATCCCTACGAGCAGTACTTC.

This clonotype has only a few counts. The V and J genes are TRBV20-1 and TRBJ1-2; 12 bases map to TRBD1. The CDR3 spans 13 residues. CDR1 and CDR2 from the germline V gene are DFQATT and SNEGSKA (reference sequence). V gave up 6 bases and J gave up 8 bases; unmatched junction bases: 7. The chain's CDR3 is CSAGTGGAGGYTF. The DNA for the CDR3 is TGCAGTGCCGGGACAGGGGGCGCGGGGGGCTACACCTTC.

The CDR3: CASSQDLIRAGYTF. Here the CDR3 DNA reads TGCGCCAGCAGCCAAGATCTGATTAGGGCGGGCTACACCTTC. V and J are TRBV4-3 and TRBJ1-2; D gene unclear. Germline assignment: CDR1 LGHNA and CDR2 YSLEER. There are 14 residues in the CDR3. Trimming pared 0 bases from V and 8 bases from J, leaving 13 bases between.

This clonotype was seen only a few times. The chain joins TRBV24-1 to TRBJ2-7; D is perhaps TRBD2 (6 bases). TRBJ2-5 explains the end of the DNA better; the J call may be wrong. Germline V gene lookup returns CDR1 KGHDR and CDR2 SFDVKD. The CDR3 is 14 residues long. CDR3 sequence (DNA): TGTGCCACCAGTGACCGTCGGGGACTCCTGACCCAGTACTTC. This gives the protein CATSDRRGLLTQYF.

The V and J genes are TRBV5-1 and TRBJ2-5, with 9 bases matching TRBD1. The CDR3 is 15 amino acids. Trimming took 4 bases from V and 5 from J; bases not matched to a gene: 9. The germline CDR1 and CDR2 sequences are SGHRS and YFSETQ. In DNA form, the CDR3 reads TGCGCCAGCAGCCAAACCGGGACAGGGCTTGAGACCCAGTACTTC. Translating it yields CASSQTGTGLETQYF.